Detailed here is one TCR beta chain. Its antigen remains unidentified. CDR1 SGHTA and CDR2 FQGTGA come from the germline V gene. With 1 base clipped from V and 6 bases from J, the junction kept 8 bases outside the gene matches. This CDR3 is built from 17 residues. These data originate in a study of STAT3 mutations in large granular lymphocyte leukemia. Overall study context: About 38% of treated T-LGLL patients showed hematologic response to immunosuppression.

Notes on the study in general: Every T-cell large granular lymphocyte leukemia patient had at least one immunodominant TCR beta clonotype. A small but highly pathogenic clone may have been missed. TCR clonotype switching after therapy occurred in about 30% of the 18 patients.

Clones were read by immunoSEQ multiplex PCR, and TCRdb kept only the in-frame ones, dropping some. The data hold approximately 10,000 clones, with nearly 90% observed a single time. The source is a man aged 60 to 69 with T-cell large granular lymphocyte leukemia. Some clones in this sample may be carry-over from other donors' samples. The sample consisted of peripheral blood mononuclear cells. The chain employs TRBV7-3 and TRBJ1-6; 8 nucleotides line up with TRBD1. As DNA, the CDR3 is TGTGCCAGCAGCTTAAATCCAGGGGGCATCGGTAATTCACCCCTCCACTTT. This codes for CASSLNPGGIGNSPLHF.